The 29 T cell receptor beta chains below were found in one sample sequenced in a study of blood T cell repertoires in COVID-19. Profiled with immunoSEQ multiplex PCR; TCRdb holds only in-frame clones, not every one. The sample has more than 15,000 clones; less than 95% are singletons. The sequenced sample consisted of peripheral blood. These receptors all stem from a human donor in a cohort sampled during active COVID-19.

Of note for this clone: At one of its ends the junction is not consistent with the germline gene, which may arise from a read error. The V and J genes are TRBV7-7 and TRBJ2-6; 10 bases agree with TRBD1. The germline CDR1 and CDR2 sequences are SSHAT and FNYEAQ (reference sequence). The length of the CDR3 is 18 residues. The CDR3 sequence is CASSAGTGVFSGANVLTF. The CDR3 DNA is TGTGCTAGCAGCGCAGGGACAGGGGTCTTCTCTGGGGCCAACGTCCTGACTTTC.

V is TRBV5-5 and J is TRBJ1-4; a possible D gene is TRBD1 (5 bases). The CDR3 is 17 residues long. Trimming removed 4 bases at V and 7 bases at J, with 23 bases between. The V gene's germline CDR1 is SGHKS and CDR2 YYEKEE (reference sequence). CDR3: CASSRPEAGRSFEKLFF. CDR3 DNA: TGTGCCAGCAGCCGTCCCGAGGCGGGGCGGTCGTTTGAAAAACTGTTTTTT.

A word on this clone: The junction departs from germline at one end; a sequencing error may be responsible. This rearrangement joins TRBV6-6 to TRBJ2-7; 10 nucleotides match TRBD1. CDR3 length: 16 amino acids. Germline V gene lookup returns CDR1 MNHNY and CDR2 SVGAGI (reference sequence). The CDR3 loop reads CASSYSAGQGPYEQYF. CDR3 nucleotides: TGTGCCAGCAGCTACTCAGCGGGACAGGGGCCCTACGAGCAGTACTTC.

The chain recombines TRBV9 with TRBJ2-1, with TRBD1 as a possible D gene (5 bases). V lost 0 bases and J 3 bases, leaving 10 bases between the germline ends. Germline CDR1 and CDR2: SGDLS and YYNGEE. This CDR3 comprises 15 residues. CDR3 coding DNA: TGTGCCAGCAGCGTAGACGGGCAGGGCTACAATGAGCAGTTCTTC. Translation gives CASSVDGQGYNEQFF.

The chain employs TRBV12-3 or TRBV12-4 and TRBJ1-2, with TRBD1 matching 7 bases. Trimming at V came to 5 bases and at J to 8 bases, leaving 8 bases not matched to a gene. The CDR3 runs to 13 residues. The CDR3 DNA reads TGTGCCAGCAGTGTACAGGGGCATGGGGGCTACACCTTC. Translation: CASSVQGHGGYTF.

In its sample, this clone was seen once. The chain joins TRBV7-2 to TRBJ1-5; a weak D match, TRBD1 (6 bases). Germline assignment: CDR1 SGHTA and CDR2 FQGNSA. Trimming stripped 0 bases from V and 8 bases from J, with 14 bases between. This CDR3 has 15 residues. In nucleotides, the CDR3 is TGTGCCAGCAGCTTAGCCAACAGGGACGGGGAGCCCCAGCATTTT. This codes for CASSLANRDGEPQHF. Full variable domain (outside the CDR3, taken from reference TRBV7-2 and TRBJ1-5): GAGVSQSPSNKVTEKGKDVELRCDPISGHTALYWYRQSLGQGLEFLIYFQGNSAPDKSGLPSDRFSAERTGGSVSTLTIQRTQQEDSAVYLCASSLANRDGEPQHFGDGTRLSIL.

This rearrangement joins TRBV28 to TRBJ1-2; 10 bases are a match to TRBD1. Germline loops: CDR1 MDHEN, CDR2 SYDVKM. The CDR3 consists of 15 residues. Trimming at V came to 4 bases and at J to 8 bases, leaving 10 bases not matched to a gene. CDR3 sequence (DNA): TGTGCCAGCAGTTCCCCCTCTGGGACAGGGGTAGGCTACACCTTC. The encoded protein is CASSSPSGTGVGYTF.

The chain links TRBV20-1 to TRBJ2-1; D might be TRBD2 (5 bases). Trimming stripped 3 bases from V and 7 bases from J, with 7 bases between. This CDR3 is built from 11 residues. Germline CDR1 is DFQATT and CDR2 is SNEGSKA (reference sequence). The CDR3 nucleotides read TGCAGTGCTAGCGGGATGAATGAGCAGTTCTTC. Translation gives CSASGMNEQFF.

The V gene is TRBV5-5, the J gene TRBJ2-5, with D perhaps matching TRBD1 (5 bases). Per the germline V gene, CDR1 is SGHKS and CDR2 is YYEKEE (reference sequence). Trimming shortened V by 4 bases and J by 3 bases, and 13 bases separated the two germline ends. CDR3 length: 14 amino acids. In DNA form, the CDR3 reads TGTGCCAGCAGCCCCATGGGGCTAGAAGAGACCCAGTACTTC. Translation gives CASSPMGLEETQYF.

CDR3 in amino acids: CASSFPSGSTDTQYF. In DNA form, the CDR3 reads TGTGCCAGCAGCTTCCCATCGGGGAGCACAGATACGCAGTATTTT. The rearrangement links TRBV7-2 to TRBJ2-3; D possibly corresponds to TRBD2 (5 bases). Germline V gives CDR1 SGHTA, CDR2 FQGNSA. Deletions cut 3 bases from V and 0 bases from J, with 10 bases between. This CDR3 region has 15 residues.

The V gene is TRBV27, the J gene TRBJ2-3; D unclear. The ends were cut back, 4 bases at V and 6 bases at J, with 20 bases in the middle. The CDR3 totals 16 residues. Per the germline V gene, CDR1 is MNHEY and CDR2 is SMNVEV (reference sequence). Written as DNA, the CDR3 is TGTGCCAGCAGTTCAGAGAGGCTCGGCTTTTGGGATACGCAGTATTTT. Residues: CASSSERLGFWDTQYF.

This chain uses TRBV5-1 with TRBJ2-3, with 8 bases matching TRBD2. The CDR3 has 16 amino acids. Germline CDR1 is SGHRS and CDR2 is YFSETQ. J gave up 3 bases and V 5 bases, and 11 bases lay outside the gene matches. CDR3 loop: CASRAGLVGSTDTQYF. CDR3 nucleotides: TGCGCCAGCAGGGCGGGACTAGTAGGATCGACAGATACGCAGTATTTT.

This chain uses TRBV7-8 with TRBJ1-2; no definite D call. Germline loops: CDR1 SGHVS, CDR2 FQNEAQ. Trimming cost V 4 bases and J 2 bases, with 14 bases left between them. CDR3 size: 15 residues. CDR3 DNA: TGTGCCAGCAGCTCTCGTCGAGAACTAAACTATGGCTACACCTTC. Translation gives CASSSRRELNYGYTF.

The chain links TRBV19 to TRBJ2-5, with TRBD2 matching 12 bases. The V gene's germline CDR1 is LNHDA and CDR2 SQIVND (reference sequence). Losses at the gene ends were 4 bases for V and 4 bases for J; bases not matched to a gene: 4. CDR3 length equals 15 residues. Written as DNA, the CDR3 is TGTGCCAGTAGTAAGGGACTAGCGGGTCCAGAGACCCAGTACTTC. This sequence encodes CASSKGLAGPETQYF.

This clone was picked up a small number of times. The rearrangement uses TRBV7-9 and TRBJ1-6; TRBD1 is a possible D gene (6 bases). Per the germline V gene, CDR1 is SEHNR and CDR2 is FQNEAQ (reference sequence). The CDR3 consists of 14 residues. The V and J ends lost 1 base and 10 bases respectively, with 11 bases between them. CDR3 in DNA: TGTGCCAGCAGCTTAGACAGGGTATCCTCACCCCTCCACTTT. Amino acids: CASSLDRVSSPLHF.

The V gene is TRBV6-4, the J gene TRBJ2-2, with TRBD2 as a possible D gene (6 bases). Trimming pared 6 bases from V and 3 bases from J, leaving 11 bases between. CDR1 is MRHNA, CDR2 SNTAGT, per germline. The CDR3 is 14 amino acids. Here the CDR3 reads CASSRLGDTGELFF. The CDR3 DNA is TGTGCCAGCAGCAGACTAGGGGACACCGGGGAGCTGTTTTTT.

This chain links TRBV5-4 with TRBJ2-7; D is uncertain. Trimming stripped 4 bases from V and 0 bases from J, with 8 bases between. From germline, CDR1 is SGHNT and CDR2 YYREEE (reference sequence). The CDR3 contains 13 residues. Written as DNA, the CDR3 is TGTGCCAGCAGCCCCGGGTCCTCCTACGAGCAGTACTTC. Amino acid sequence: CASSPGSSYEQYF. Looking up the rest from reference TRBV5-4 and TRBJ2-7 gives the full variable domain: ETGVTQSPTHLIKTRGQQVTLRCSSQSGHNTVSWYQQALGQGPQFIFQYYREEENGRGNFPPRFSGLQFPNYSSELNVNALELDDSALYLCASSPGSSYEQYFGPGTRLTVT.

V is TRBV9 and J is TRBJ2-1; TRBD2 matches 12 bases. The V and J ends lost 0 bases and 6 bases, in that order; junction bases with no gene match: 10. This CDR3 region has 18 residues. The germline V gene has CDR1 SGDLS and CDR2 YYNGEE. The CDR3 nucleotides read TGTGCCAGCAGCGTAGCCCCCTCGCTAGCGGGAGGGGTCAATGAGCAGTTCTTC. Translating it yields CASSVAPSLAGGVNEQFF. Based on the CDR3 plus reference TRBV9 and TRBJ2-1, the full variable domain is DSGVTQTPKHLITATGQRVTLRCSPRSGDLSVYWYQQSLDQGLQFLIQYYNGEERAKGNILERFSAQQFPDLHSELNLSSLELGDSALYFCASSVAPSLAGGVNEQFFGPGTRLTVL.

This chain links TRBV9 with TRBJ2-1; 8 nucleotides match TRBD2. This CDR3 comprises 19 residues. J was trimmed by 4 bases and V by 1 base; bases with no gene match: 16. Germline CDR1 is SGDLS and CDR2 is YYNGEE. CDR3 coding DNA: TGTGCCAGCAGCGTACCCACCGCTCCCGGGACTAGTGGATACAATGAGCAGTTCTTC. It encodes CASSVPTAPGTSGYNEQFF. The full variable domain, rest sourced from reference TRBV9 and TRBJ2-1, is DSGVTQTPKHLITATGQRVTLRCSPRSGDLSVYWYQQSLDQGLQFLIQYYNGEERAKGNILERFSAQQFPDLHSELNLSSLELGDSALYFCASSVPTAPGTSGYNEQFFGPGTRLTVL.

This rearrangement joins TRBV28 to TRBJ1-4, with 7 bases identical to TRBD1. CDR3 length equals 14 residues. Per the germline V gene, CDR1 is MDHEN and CDR2 is SYDVKM. V lost 2 bases and J lost 7; bases outside the gene matches: 4. Here the CDR3 reads CASSLGGQREKLFF. CDR3 sequence (DNA): TGTGCCAGCAGTTTAGGGGGACAGCGTGAAAAACTGTTTTTT.

The CDR3: CASRPGGQNTYNEQFF. The CDR3 DNA reads TGTGCCAGCAGACCCGGGGGACAGAACACCTACAATGAGCAGTTCTTC. The chain recombines TRBV7-2 with TRBJ2-1, with D possibly matching TRBD1 (7 bases). The CDR3 is 16 amino acids. Trimming cost V 6 bases and J 2 bases, with 17 bases left between them. Germline-derived CDR1 and CDR2 are SGHTA and FQGNSA. The full variable domain, rest sourced from reference TRBV7-2 and TRBJ2-1, is GAGVSQSPSNKVTEKGKDVELRCDPISGHTALYWYRQSLGQGLEFLIYFQGNSAPDKSGLPSDRFSAERTGGSVSTLTIQRTQQEDSAVYLCASRPGGQNTYNEQFFGPGTRLTVL.

The chain uses TRBV30 and TRBJ1-1, with 10 bases fitting TRBD1. Germline CDR1 and CDR2: GTSNPN and SVGIG (reference sequence). J gave up 3 bases and V 3 bases, and 7 bases lay outside the gene matches. The CDR3 runs to 15 residues. The CDR3 here is CAWSRGQGVDTEAFF. Here the CDR3 DNA reads TGTGCCTGGAGCCGTGGACAGGGGGTGGACACTGAAGCTTTCTTT.

The chain links TRBV5-1 to TRBJ2-3; 7 bases are shared with TRBD1. Trimming at V came to 0 bases and at J to 3 bases, leaving 13 bases not matched to a gene. The germline V gene encodes CDR1 SGHRS and CDR2 YFSETQ. The CDR3 loop spans 18 amino acids. The CDR3 DNA follows: TGCGCCAGCAGCTTGGGCCTTCGACAGGGAAGTTGGACAGATACGCAGTATTTT. Amino acids: CASSLGLRQGSWTDTQYF.

This chain joins TRBV27 and TRBJ2-6; tentatively, D is TRBD2 (6 bases). This CDR3 contains 15 residues. V dropped 6 bases and J dropped 2 bases, with 11 bases sitting between them. In germline, CDR1 is MNHEY, CDR2 SMNVEV (reference sequence). In nucleotides, the CDR3 is TGTGCCAGCAGACCCCGGAGGGCTGGGGCCAACGTCCTGACTTTC. Its translation is CASRPRRAGANVLTF.

The chain links TRBV3-1 (or the pseudogene TRBV3-2) to TRBJ2-2, with 7 positions matching TRBD2. Germline V lookup: CDR1 LGHDT, CDR2 YNNKEL (reference sequence). The CDR3 extends over 15 amino acids. Trimming at V came to 4 bases and at J to 5 bases, leaving 7 bases not matched to a gene. CDR3 coding DNA: TGTGCCAGCAGCCGGGGCGGGAGTCGTACCGGGGAGCTGTTTTTT. This gives the protein CASSRGGSRTGELFF.

This clone was detected only a few times. The rearrangement joins TRBV7-9 to TRBJ1-6; no reliable D call. This CDR3 comprises 15 residues. Germline V CDR1 and CDR2: SEHNR, FQNEAQ (reference sequence). Trimming cost V 5 bases and J 7 bases, with 15 bases left between them. CDR3 region: CASSRETALNSPLHF. As DNA, the CDR3 is TGTGCCAGCAGCCGCGAAACAGCTTTAAATTCACCCCTCCACTTT.

The J gene is TRBJ1-4, the V gene TRBV28, with 7 bases identical to TRBD1. The CDR3 contains 16 residues. Per germline, CDR1 MDHEN and CDR2 SYDVKM. V dropped 5 bases and J dropped 3; count of bases not matched to a gene: 9. For the CDR3, the DNA is TGTGCCAGCAGTCGGTCCAGGGGGGCTTCTAATGAAAAACTGTTTTTT. This codes for CASSRSRGASNEKLFF.

The rearrangement uses TRBV11-3 and TRBJ2-5, with 7 bases aligning to TRBD2. From germline, CDR1 is SGHNT and CDR2 YENEEA. The CDR3 is made up of 15 amino acids. V lost 1 base and J lost 3; bases outside the gene matches: 5. The CDR3 DNA sequence: TGTGCCAGCAGCTTAGCCTTTGGGGGGGAAGAGACCCAGTACTTC. Its protein product is CASSLAFGGEETQYF.

V is TRBV5-1 and J is TRBJ2-1; no reliable D call. Germline lookup yields CDR1 SGHRS and CDR2 YFSETQ. The CDR3 has 13 residues. V was clipped by 6 bases and J by 4 bases, with 11 bases between them. The CDR3 is CASNVDMYNEQFF. The DNA of the CDR3 is TGCGCCAGCAACGTCGACATGTACAATGAGCAGTTCTTC.